This T cell receptor beta chain was obtained from a study of T cell responses to AZD1222 COVID-19 vaccine. The study's findings and limits: Sampled repertoires all dated from after the peak T cell response. Spike as a whole was targeted by vaccine-associated CD4 TCRs, dominant at 160-218 and 743-854.

The length of the CDR3 is 11 residues. Germline V lookup: CDR1 DFQATT, CDR2 SNEGSKA (reference sequence). V lost 7 bases and J lost 1, with 8 bases in between. As for this clone: As yet, its antigen is unknown.

This table comes from immunoSEQ multiplex PCR, and its TCRdb copy is limited to in-frame clones, with some not included. The table has about 93,000 clones, 70% to 90% seen once. The sample consisted of peripheral blood, taken on day 0 of AZD1222 vaccination. V usage is TRBV20-1 and J usage is TRBJ2-7; possibly TRBD1 for D (5 bases). This sequence was found in an adult in good health. CDR3 nucleotide sequence: TGCAGTGGGACATCTTCCTACGAGCAGTACTTC. Its translation is CSGTSSYEQYF.